This T cell receptor beta chain was identified during a study of technical replicates of blood from a handful of donors. The table came from immunoSEQ multiplex PCR; TCRdb's copy has only in-frame clones and leaves some out. The profile shows tens of thousands of clones, about 95% of them singletons. The CDR3 runs to 19 residues. Trimming took off 0 bases at V and 4 bases at J, with 22 bases between the two ends. Germline V gene data show CDR1 as SGHDT and CDR2 as YYEEEE. The chain recombines TRBV5-6 with TRBJ2-2; possible D gene TRBD2, 5 bases. This TCR derives from a human donor in good health. The sequenced sample consisted of T cells isolated from PBMCs. The CDR3 here is CASSLGPIFGDQGTGELFF. As DNA, the CDR3 is TGTGCCAGCAGCTTGGGACCCATTTTCGGGGATCAAGGCACCGGGGAGCTGTTTTTT.